One and the same sample provided the 8 T cell receptor beta chains below, sequenced in a study of blood T cell repertoires in COVID-19. Only in-frame clones appear in the TCRdb table, and some are missing; sequencing was by immunoSEQ multiplex PCR. The profile shows about 300,000 clones, around nine tenths of them singletons. The sequencing input was peripheral blood. The receptors originated from a man aged 40-49 years with acute or convalescent COVID-19.

This clone was counted once. Here the CDR3 DNA reads TGTGCCAGCAGCGCGAGGGGGAACTCCTACGAGCAGTACTTC. Its translation: CASSARGNSYEQYF. The chain links TRBV3-1 (or the pseudogene TRBV3-2) to TRBJ2-7; maybe TRBD1 (6 bases). The CDR3 loop spans 14 amino acids. Germline V gene data show CDR1 as LGHDT and CDR2 as YNNKEL (reference sequence). V was shortened by 5 bases and J by 0 bases, with 11 bases between the two germline ends.

The chain links TRBV30 to TRBJ1-6; 8 nucleotides line up with TRBD1. J gave up 8 bases and V 3 bases, and 6 bases lay outside the gene matches. This CDR3 comprises 14 residues. Germline CDR1 reads GTSNPN; CDR2 reads SVGIG (reference sequence). CDR3 residues: CAWSRTGSDSPLHF. The CDR3 DNA sequence: TGTGCCTGGAGCCGGACAGGGTCGGATTCACCCCTCCACTTT.

The table lists this clone with a count of one. This sequence joins TRBV12-3 or TRBV12-4 and TRBJ2-4; tentative D call: TRBD2 (5 bases). The CDR3 length is 13 residues. V was cut by 5 bases and J by 8 bases, with 13 bases left in between. The CDR3 coding sequence is TGTGCCAGCAGTCCGAGGGTCGGGGACATTCAGTACTTC. This encodes CASSPRVGDIQYF.

The chain combines TRBV5-6 with TRBJ1-1; 8 bases map to TRBD1. Germline CDR1 SGHDT, CDR2 YYEEEE. Losses at the gene ends were 4 bases for V and 3 bases for J; bases not matched to a gene: 11. This CDR3 comprises 16 residues. In DNA, the CDR3 is TGTGCCAGCAGCAGCCTCCGGGACAGGCAGGACACTGAAGCTTTCTTT. Amino acid sequence: CASSSLRDRQDTEAFF.

The V call is TRBV7-9, the J call TRBJ2-3; 10 bases are a match to TRBD2. Trimming at V came to 5 bases and at J to 5 bases, leaving 7 bases not matched to a gene. CDR1 is SEHNR and CDR2 is FQNEAQ in the germline V gene (reference sequence). CDR3 size: 15 residues. CDR3 sequence reads: CASSLSGGVRDTQYF. CDR3 sequence (DNA): TGTGCCAGCAGCCTCAGCGGGGGGGTCAGAGATACGCAGTATTTT.

The rearrangement links TRBV10-1 to TRBJ1-6, with D possibly TRBD1 on 6 matching bases. The CDR3 sequence is 19 residues long. V gave up 0 bases and J gave up 5 bases, with 20 bases separating them. Germline loops: CDR1 WNHNN, CDR2 SYGVQD (reference sequence). The CDR3 bases are TGCGCCAGCAGTGAGTCGGTCCAGGGACACTACATGGATAATTCACCCCTCCACTTT. It specifies CASSESVQGHYMDNSPLHF.

The V call is TRBV7-3, the J call TRBJ1-3; D uncertain. The CDR3 runs 12 residues. V was pared by 5 bases and J by 0 bases, with 2 bases between. CDR1 is SGHTA and CDR2 is FQGTGA in the germline V gene. The CDR3 region is CASSLSGNTIYF. In nucleotides, the CDR3 is TGTGCCAGCAGCCTCTCTGGAAACACCATATATTTT. Complete variable domain (other parts from reference TRBV7-3 and TRBJ1-3): GAGVSQTPSNKVTEKGKYVELRCDPISGHTALYWYRQSLGQGPEFLIYFQGTGAADDSGLPNDRFFAVRPEGSVSTLKIQRTERGDSAVYLCASSLSGNTIYFGEGSWLTVV.

The J gene is TRBJ2-1, the V gene TRBV24-1, with 8 bases aligning to TRBD2. This CDR3 has 15 amino acids. V lost 3 bases to trimming and J lost 8 bases; unmatched junction nucleotides: 8. Germline lookup yields CDR1 KGHDR and CDR2 SFDVKD. Here the CDR3 DNA reads TGTGCCACCAGTGATCCTCCGGGGGGGGAGGATGAGCAGTTCTTC. Amino acids: CATSDPPGGEDEQFF.